Each of the 31 T cell receptor beta chains below was sequenced from the same sample in a study of blood T cells in healthy people across ages. Alongside a J-beta primer mix, a sample-barcoded 5' primer served in a second PCR lasting about 6 to 11 cycles. MiXCR was run by TCRdb on the 5' RACE reads, yielding one entry per CDR3 protein. The repertoire holds 350,000 to 450,000 distinct CDR3 sequences, with roughly half as singletons. Sequencing was performed on blood. The receptors here all came from a man in his 60s in good health.

The V and J genes are TRBV20-1 and TRBJ2-5; D remains unclear. This CDR3 contains 12 residues. V was pared by 3 bases and J by 11 bases, with 16 bases between. Per germline, CDR1 DFQATT and CDR2 SNEGSKA (reference sequence). CDR3 protein: CSARVLNNEQYF. The CDR3 nucleotides read TGCAGTGCTAGGGTGCTCAACAATGAGCAGTACTTC.

The genes are TRBV29-1 and TRBJ2-7; TRBD2 aligns across 7 bases. Germline CDR1 and CDR2: SQVTM and ANQGSEA. The length of the CDR3 is 15 residues. V dropped 4 bases and J dropped 1; count of bases not matched to a gene: 10. The CDR3 here is CSVGPGGPGSYEQYF. The CDR3 nucleotides read TGCAGCGTTGGGCCGGGGGGTCCGGGATCCTACGAGCAGTACTTC.

The chain recombines TRBV20-1 with TRBJ2-1; maybe TRBD1 (5 bases). This CDR3 region has 11 residues. V was shortened by 0 bases and J by 10 bases, with 7 bases between the two germline ends. The germline gives CDR1 DFQATT, CDR2 SNEGSKA (reference sequence). The CDR3 DNA reads TGCAGTGCTAGAGAAAACAGGGAGCAGTTCTTC. This encodes CSARENREQFF.

The V and J genes are TRBV12-3 or TRBV12-4 and TRBJ1-5, with D possibly matching TRBD1 (6 bases). With 4 bases removed from V and 6 bases from J, the gap between germline ends came to 16 bases. CDR3 size: 15 residues. The CDR3, as DNA: TGTGCCAGCAGTTCCACAGGGTCGTATGGTCAGCCCCAGCATTTT. Translated: CASSSTGSYGQPQHF.

The chain links TRBV7-9 to TRBJ2-5, with 11 bases matching TRBD2. In germline, CDR1 is SEHNR, CDR2 FQNEAQ (reference sequence). This CDR3 comprises 16 residues. V lost 5 bases and J lost 4; bases outside the gene matches: 9. The CDR3 is CASSPRLAGYRETQYF. The CDR3, as DNA: TGTGCCAGCAGCCCGAGACTAGCGGGATATCGAGAGACCCAGTACTTC.

In this sample, this clonotype turned up a few times. V usage is TRBV20-1 and J usage is TRBJ2-5; tentatively, D is TRBD1 (6 bases). Germline V gene data show CDR1 as DFQATT and CDR2 as SNEGSKA (reference sequence). V lost 4 bases and J 3 bases, leaving 18 bases between the germline ends. CDR3 size: 15 residues. The CDR3 sequence: CSATDRRAPKETQYF. CDR3 DNA sequence: TGCAGTGCTACGGACAGACGAGCCCCTAAAGAGACCCAGTACTTC.

The chain couples TRBV4-2 to TRBJ2-7; 11 nucleotides match TRBD2. The CDR3 loop spans 14 amino acids. Germline V gene data show CDR1 as LGHNA and CDR2 as YNFKEQ. With V trimmed by 7 bases and J by 6 bases, 8 bases remained unmatched. CDR3 in DNA: TGTGCCAGCACGGGTTCTAGCGGGAGGCGCGAGCAGTACTTC. Amino acid sequence: CASTGSSGRREQYF.

For this clonotype: A much larger clone differs from this one at a single base, so this may be a read error. This chain uses TRBV29-1 with TRBJ2-3; D is unclear. Germline V gene sequence: CDR1 SQVTM, CDR2 ANQGSEA. The CDR3 is 12 amino acids. The V gene lost 7 bases and the J gene lost 3 bases, with 11 bases spanning the gap. CDR3 sequence (DNA): TGCAGCGCTGGCCACCTGACAGATACGCAGTATTTT. The encoded protein is CSAGHLTDTQYF.

This clonotype occurred a few times. Possible read error: a much larger clone is one base away. This rearrangement joins TRBV5-1 to TRBJ2-5; D remains ambiguous. Trimming removed 4 bases from V and 5 bases from J, with 15 bases in between. Germline CDR1 SGHRS, CDR2 YFSETQ. The CDR3 is 14 residues long. The CDR3 here is CASSVAGRSETQYF. The CDR3 coding sequence is TGCGCCAGCAGCGTGGCAGGCCGGTCGGAGACCCAGTACTTC.

This clonotype was picked up many times. V usage is TRBV20-1 and J usage is TRBJ2-1; 9 nucleotides agree with TRBD2. CDR1 is DFQATT, CDR2 SNEGSKA, per germline (reference sequence). CDR3 length: 15 residues. The V gene end was trimmed by 4 bases and the J gene end by 8 bases; junction bases not matched to a gene: 12. In DNA, the CDR3 is TGCAGTGCTACCGGCGGGCGGGAGGGATCATATGAGCAGTTCTTC. Translation: CSATGGREGSYEQFF.

CDR3 sequence: CASSRHAEGYEQYF. The CDR3 DNA reads TGTGCCAGCAGTCGTCATGCGGAGGGGTACGAGCAGTACTTC. V usage is TRBV6-5 and J usage is TRBJ2-4, with D perhaps TRBD2 (6 bases). With the DNA end fitting TRBJ2-7 better, the J assignment may be wrong. The CDR3 sequence is 14 residues long. Germline CDR1 is MNHEY and CDR2 is SVGAGI.

V is TRBV4-2 and J is TRBJ2-1; D is perhaps TRBD1 (6 bases). Trimming took off 5 bases at V and 2 bases at J, with 13 bases between the two ends. CDR1 LGHNA and CDR2 YNFKEQ come from the germline V gene. CDR3 size: 15 residues. In nucleotides, the CDR3 is TGTGCCAGCAGCTCCGGGACACATACCTACAATGAGCAGTTCTTC. Translated: CASSSGTHTYNEQFF.

V is TRBV7-8 and J is TRBJ2-5; 8 bases are a match to TRBD2. Germline values: CDR1 SGHVS, CDR2 FQNEAQ. The CDR3 extends over 16 amino acids. The V and J ends lost 3 bases and 13 bases, in that order; junction bases with no gene match: 19. The CDR3 region is CASSLRTSGSSYERYF. CDR3 in DNA: TGTGCCAGCAGCTTGCGAACTAGCGGAAGCTCCTACGAGCGGTACTTC. The full variable domain, completed using reference TRBV7-8 and TRBJ2-5, is GAGVSQSPRYKVAKRGQDVALRCDPISGHVSLFWYQQALGQGPEFLTYFQNEAQLDKSGLPSDRFFAERPEGSVSTLKIQRTQQEDSAVYLCASSLRTSGSSYERYFGPGTRLLVL.

The V gene is TRBV6-2 or TRBV6-3, the J gene TRBJ1-2; TRBD1 might be the D (6 bases). From germline, CDR1 is MNHEY and CDR2 SVGEGT. V lost 6 bases and J lost 6, with 23 bases in between. The CDR3 spans 16 residues. Here the CDR3 DNA reads TGTGCCAGCAGCGACGGGGGTGAGGCAGGGGCCCATGGCTACACCTTC. Its protein product is CASSDGGEAGAHGYTF.

This clonotype came up a few times. The J gene is TRBJ2-6, the V gene TRBV5-1, with D perhaps given as TRBD1 or TRBD2 (5 bases each). Trimming shortened V by 1 base and J by 2 bases, and 19 bases separated the two germline ends. The germline V gene has CDR1 SGHRS and CDR2 YFSETQ. The CDR3 extends over 19 amino acids. The CDR3 reads CASSLSPRRQTTGANVLTF. The CDR3 DNA follows: TGCGCCAGCAGCTTGAGCCCGCGACGACAGACTACTGGGGCCAACGTCCTGACTTTC.

This clonotype was seen at least ten times. V gene TRBV11-3 combines with J gene TRBJ2-7, with a tentative D call TRBD1 (7 bases). Trimming cost V 3 bases and J 5 bases, with 14 bases left between them. CDR1 is SGHNT, CDR2 YENEEA, per germline. The CDR3 has 14 residues. CDR3 in DNA: TGTGCCAGCAGCTTCAGGGGGGCTAGCGACGAGCAGTACTTC. This gives the protein CASSFRGASDEQYF.

Notes on this clonotype: A read error may explain this, as a much larger clone is one base away. This rearrangement joins TRBV29-1 to TRBJ2-3, with D perhaps assigned TRBD1 or TRBD2 (6 bases each). Germline values: CDR1 SQVTM, CDR2 ANQGSEA. This CDR3 spans 17 amino acids. The chain's CDR3 is CSVVGSVGRGGTGTQYF. In DNA form, the CDR3 reads TGCAGCGTTGTCGGTTCCGTGGGCAGGGGAGGCACAGGTACGCAGTATTTT.

This clonotype has just a few counts. This chain links TRBV7-2 with TRBJ2-3; D perhaps matches TRBD2 (5 bases). Trimming cost V 5 bases and J 4 bases, with 10 bases left between them. Germline-derived CDR1 and CDR2 are SGHTA and FQGNSA. This CDR3 comprises 13 residues. DNA of the CDR3: TGTGCCAGCAGCCGGGGAGTGGCAGATACGCAGTATTTT. This codes for CASSRGVADTQYF.

The genes are TRBV20-1 and TRBJ2-1; D might be TRBD1 (6 bases). Trimming cost V 5 bases and J 2 bases, with 19 bases left between them. CDR1 DFQATT and CDR2 SNEGSKA come from the germline V gene (reference sequence). The CDR3 has 16 amino acids. CDR3 residues: CSASPGERVAYNEQFF. CDR3 sequence (DNA): TGCAGTGCTTCACCAGGGGAGAGGGTGGCCTACAATGAGCAGTTCTTC.

This chain joins TRBV6-5 and TRBJ1-2; the D is unclear. V was cut by 2 bases and J by 9 bases, with 13 bases left in between. The CDR3 extends over 13 amino acids. From germline, CDR1 is MNHEY and CDR2 SVGAGI. CDR3 residues: CASSYEGTGRYTF. CDR3 bases: TGTGCCAGCAGTTACGAGGGAACCGGTCGCTACACCTTC.

The V gene is TRBV27, the J gene TRBJ2-3; possible D gene TRBD2, 5 bases. The CDR3 spans 15 residues. Germline-derived CDR1 and CDR2 are MNHEY and SMNVEV (reference sequence). V shed 6 bases and J shed 0 bases, with 13 bases lying between them. CDR3 residues: CASSPRRHSTDTQYF. CDR3 sequence (DNA): TGTGCCAGCAGCCCCCGGAGGCACAGCACAGATACGCAGTATTTT.

The chain has TRBV14 and TRBJ2-1; D ambiguous. CDR1 and CDR2 from the germline V gene are SGHDN and FVKESK. The CDR3 loop spans 14 amino acids. Trimming took 2 bases from V and 0 from J, leaving 5 bases between them. The CDR3 DNA sequence: TGTGCCAGCAGCCAAACCCGCTCCTACAATGAGCAGTTCTTC. Amino acids: CASSQTRSYNEQFF.

The chain uses TRBV20-1 and TRBJ1-1, with D hard to call. The V end lost 6 bases, the J end lost 6 bases, and 17 bases lay between the germline ends. Per germline, CDR1 DFQATT and CDR2 SNEGSKA (reference sequence). This CDR3 region has 13 residues. The CDR3 DNA reads as TGCAGTGCCAGTGCCTTCTTCGGGGCTGAAGCTTTCTTT. This translates into CSASAFFGAEAFF.

V gene TRBV6-5 combines with J gene TRBJ2-3; D is possibly TRBD1 (5 bases). Trimming cost V 4 bases and J 3 bases, with 11 bases left between them. CDR1 and CDR2 (germline): MNHEY, SVGAGI. The CDR3 extends over 14 amino acids. CDR3 residues: CASSWQGRTDTQYF. The CDR3 nucleotides are TGTGCCAGCAGTTGGCAGGGTAGGACAGATACGCAGTATTTT.

This chain joins TRBV14 and TRBJ2-7; D call uncertain. V was shortened by 1 base and J by 8 bases, with 9 bases between the two germline ends. The CDR3 is 12 residues long. The V gene's germline CDR1 is SGHDN and CDR2 FVKESK. The CDR3 bases are TGTGCCAGCAGCCAAGTTCGGAACAAGCAGTACTTC. It encodes CASSQVRNKQYF.

This clonotype was seen a handful of times. The chain couples TRBV2 to TRBJ2-1; 8 nucleotides align to TRBD1. CDR1 SNHLY and CDR2 FYNNEI come from the germline V gene. J was trimmed by 5 bases and V by 8 bases; bases with no gene match: 2. The CDR3 spans 12 residues. The CDR3 loop reads CASEDRDNEQFF. The DNA for the CDR3 is TGTGCCAGCGAGGACAGGGACAATGAGCAGTTCTTC. Looking up the rest from reference TRBV2 and TRBJ2-1 gives the full variable domain: EPEVTQTPSHQVTQMGQEVILRCVPISNHLYFYWYRQILGQKVEFLVSFYNNEISEKSEIFDDQFSVERPDGSNFTLKIRSTKLEDSAMYFCASEDRDNEQFFGPGTRLTVL.

This chain connects TRBV3-1 to TRBJ2-1; TRBD1 aligns across 9 bases. J gave up 4 bases and V 4 bases, and 2 bases lay outside the gene matches. Looked up from germline, CDR1 is LGHDT and CDR2 is YNNKEL (reference sequence). This CDR3 is built from 14 residues. CDR3 nucleotide sequence: TGTGCCAGCAGCCCCGGGACAGGGTACAATGAGCAGTTCTTC. Amino acids: CASSPGTGYNEQFF.

This clonotype was picked up one time. J is TRBJ1-2 and V is TRBV4-2; 7 bases map to TRBD1. CDR1 and CDR2 from the germline V gene are LGHNA and YNFKEQ. The junction had 8 bases not matched to a gene; V was cut back by 4 bases and J by 6 bases. The CDR3 loop spans 14 amino acids. CDR3 protein: CASSLRGGKDGYTF. The CDR3 nucleotides read TGTGCCAGCAGCCTTCGAGGGGGCAAGGATGGCTACACCTTC.

This clonotype was detected only a few times. The V gene is TRBV28, the J gene TRBJ2-1; the match to TRBD2 covers 10 bases. The CDR3 loop spans 17 amino acids. Germline V CDR1 and CDR2: MDHEN, SYDVKM. Losses at the gene ends were 2 bases for V and 0 bases for J; bases not matched to a gene: 4. CDR3 in amino acids: CASSLRASGSSYNEQFF. Here the CDR3 DNA reads TGTGCCAGCAGTTTAAGGGCTAGCGGGAGCTCCTACAATGAGCAGTTCTTC.

This clonotype has more than one count but fewer than ten. The CDR3 region is CSVEDGYTEAFF. The CDR3 DNA follows: TGCAGCGTTGAAGATGGGTACACTGAAGCTTTCTTT. This chain uses TRBV29-1 with TRBJ1-1; D not certain. CDR3 size: 12 residues. CDR1 and CDR2 (germline): SQVTM, ANQGSEA. Trimming removed 0 bases at V and 3 bases at J, with 5 bases between. Full variable domain (rest looked up from reference TRBV29-1 and TRBJ1-1): SAVISQKPSRDICQRGTSLTIQCQVDSQVTMMFWYRQQPGQSLTLIATANQGSEATYESGFVIDKFPISRPNLTFSTLTVSNMSPEDSSIYLCSVEDGYTEAFFGQGTRLTVV.

This clonotype was detected ten times or more. This CDR3 reads CSARVGLEGVVRGNTQYF. CDR3 DNA sequence: TGCAGTGCTAGAGTCGGACTAGAAGGCGTCGTACGGGGAAATACGCAGTATTTT. The chain has TRBV20-1 and TRBJ2-3, with 7 bases lining up with TRBD2. The CDR3 runs 18 residues. Unmatched junction bases numbered 20, after V lost 1 base and J lost 7 bases. CDR1 is DFQATT, CDR2 SNEGSKA, per germline (reference sequence).